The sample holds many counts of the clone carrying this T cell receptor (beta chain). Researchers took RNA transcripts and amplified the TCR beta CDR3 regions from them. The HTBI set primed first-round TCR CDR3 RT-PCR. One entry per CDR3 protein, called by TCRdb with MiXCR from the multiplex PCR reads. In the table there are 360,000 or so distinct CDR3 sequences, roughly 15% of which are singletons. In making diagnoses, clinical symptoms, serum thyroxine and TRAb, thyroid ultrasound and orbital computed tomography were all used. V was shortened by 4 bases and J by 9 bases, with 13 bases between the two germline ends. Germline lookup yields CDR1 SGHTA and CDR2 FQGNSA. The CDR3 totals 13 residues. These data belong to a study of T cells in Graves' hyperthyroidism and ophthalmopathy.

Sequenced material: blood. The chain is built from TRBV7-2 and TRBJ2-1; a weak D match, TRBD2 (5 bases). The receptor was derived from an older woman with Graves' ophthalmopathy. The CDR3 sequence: CASSSVRSGEQFF. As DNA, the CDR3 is TGTGCCAGCAGCTCGGTCCGGAGCGGTGAGCAGTTCTTC.